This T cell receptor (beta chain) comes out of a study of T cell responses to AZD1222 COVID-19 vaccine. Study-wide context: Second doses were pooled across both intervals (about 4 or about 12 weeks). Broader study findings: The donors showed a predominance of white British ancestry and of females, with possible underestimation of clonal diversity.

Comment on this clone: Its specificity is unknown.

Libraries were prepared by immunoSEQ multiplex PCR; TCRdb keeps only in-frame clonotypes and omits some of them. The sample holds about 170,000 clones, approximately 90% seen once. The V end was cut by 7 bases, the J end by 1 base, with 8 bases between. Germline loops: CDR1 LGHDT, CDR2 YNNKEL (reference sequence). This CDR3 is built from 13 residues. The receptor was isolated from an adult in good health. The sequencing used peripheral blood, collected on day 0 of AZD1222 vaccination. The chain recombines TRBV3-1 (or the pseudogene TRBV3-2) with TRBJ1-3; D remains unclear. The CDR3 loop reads CASNKGSGNTIYF. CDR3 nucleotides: TGTGCCAGCAACAAAGGATCTGGAAACACCATATATTTT.